The sequence of this TCR beta chain was determined in a study of metastatic and nonmetastatic thyroid tumors. Study in general: Repertoire comparison spanned blood and tumor or nodule tissue of malignant and benign thyroid patients.

Regarding this clone: Its antigen is unknown.

Study-wide results and caveats: Reported TCR beta diversity, measured in blood and tumor, was significantly higher for malignant thyroid tumors than for benign nodules.

Per the authors' pipeline: Differences in CDR3 between clinicopathological groups were drawn on to build a classifier intended to discriminate distant-metastatic papillary thyroid cancer patients. TCRdb re-called clones from the PCR reads using MiXCR. Here the V and J calls rest on TCRdb's processing, not on the authors' analysis. Among 15,000 to 25,000 clones listed, approximately 25% were seen once. The length of the CDR3 is 15 residues. Trimming took 7 bases from V and 8 from J; bases not matched to a gene: 16. CDR1 MNHNS and CDR2 SASEGT come from the germline V gene. Patients were all untreated before their thyroid surgery.

The sequence derives from a male donor with papillary thyroid cancer or a benign thyroid nodule (not recorded which). Some clones in this sample may be carry-over from other donors' samples. The J gene is TRBJ1-2, the V gene TRBV6-1, with 7 bases aligning to TRBD1. Sequences were obtained from blood. The CDR3 region is CASTRLRTGGHGYTF. The CDR3 DNA reads as TGTGCCAGCACCCGACTTCGGACAGGAGGACACGGCTACACCTTC.